The entry below gives a single T cell receptor (beta chain) sequence along with its context. Its matching antigen is unknown. Clones were sequenced by immunoSEQ multiplex PCR, and TCRdb holds only the in-frame ones, with some missing. The sample comprises hundreds of thousands of clones, less than 75% of which are singletons, and 15% rests with the top ten. The sample is drawn from a study of cytotoxic CD8 clonotypes in ibrutinib-treated CLL. Cryopreserved PBMCs were the source of around 2 micrograms of genomic DNA, which went to TCR beta libraries. Overall study findings and caveats: Ibrutinib response saw clonality rise, and progression saw it return toward baseline. In sustained-remission versus progressing patients, sampling times differed.

Germline-derived CDR1 and CDR2 are SGHVS and FQNEAQ. There are 14 residues in the CDR3. With 2 bases removed from V and 0 bases from J, the gap between germline ends came to 5 bases. The material was PBMCs, obtained after 24 months of ibrutinib treatment. The V gene is TRBV7-8, the J gene TRBJ1-3; D not resolved. This TCR came from a human donor with chronic lymphocytic leukemia. CDR3: CASSLTSSGNTIYF. CDR3 bases: TGTGCCAGCAGCTTAACCAGCTCTGGAAACACCATATATTTT.